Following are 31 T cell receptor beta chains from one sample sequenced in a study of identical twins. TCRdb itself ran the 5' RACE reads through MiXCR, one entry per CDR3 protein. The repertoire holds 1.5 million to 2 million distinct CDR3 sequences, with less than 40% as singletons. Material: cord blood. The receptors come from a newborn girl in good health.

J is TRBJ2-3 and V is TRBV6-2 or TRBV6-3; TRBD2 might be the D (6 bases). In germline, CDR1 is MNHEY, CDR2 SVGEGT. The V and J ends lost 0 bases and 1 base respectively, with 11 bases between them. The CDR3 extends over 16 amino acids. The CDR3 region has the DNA TGTGCCAGCAGTTACTCGAGCGGGCCGGGCACAGATACGCAGTATTTT. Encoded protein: CASSYSSGPGTDTQYF.

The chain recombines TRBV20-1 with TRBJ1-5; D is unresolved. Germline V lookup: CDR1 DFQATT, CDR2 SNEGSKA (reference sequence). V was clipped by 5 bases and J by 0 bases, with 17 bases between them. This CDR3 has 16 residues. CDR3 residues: CSACRVFSDSNQPQHF. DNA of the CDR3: TGCAGTGCTTGCCGGGTCTTCTCGGATAGCAATCAGCCCCAGCATTTT.

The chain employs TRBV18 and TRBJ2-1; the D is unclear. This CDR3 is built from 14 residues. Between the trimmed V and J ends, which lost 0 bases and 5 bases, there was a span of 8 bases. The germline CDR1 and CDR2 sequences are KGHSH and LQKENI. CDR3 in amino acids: CASSPPRQDNEQFF. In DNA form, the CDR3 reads TGTGCCAGCTCACCACCGAGGCAGGACAATGAGCAGTTCTTC.

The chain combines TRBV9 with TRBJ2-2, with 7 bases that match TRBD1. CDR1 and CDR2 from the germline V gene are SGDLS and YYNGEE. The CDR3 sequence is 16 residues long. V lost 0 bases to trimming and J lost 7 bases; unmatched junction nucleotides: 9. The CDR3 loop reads CASSVGFDRANGELFF. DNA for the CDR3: TGTGCCAGCAGCGTAGGTTTCGACAGGGCTAACGGGGAGCTGTTTTTT. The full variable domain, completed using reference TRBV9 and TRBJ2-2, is DSGVTQTPKHLITATGQRVTLRCSPRSGDLSVYWYQQSLDQGLQFLIQYYNGEERAKGNILERFSAQQFPDLHSELNLSSLELGDSALYFCASSVGFDRANGELFFGEGSRLTVL.

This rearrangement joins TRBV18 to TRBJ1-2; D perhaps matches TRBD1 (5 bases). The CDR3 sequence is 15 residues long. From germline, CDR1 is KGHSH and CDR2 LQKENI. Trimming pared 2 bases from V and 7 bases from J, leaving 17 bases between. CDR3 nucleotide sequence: TGTGCCAGCTCACCAAATGAGGGGACCTTGGGTGGCTACACCTTC. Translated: CASSPNEGTLGGYTF. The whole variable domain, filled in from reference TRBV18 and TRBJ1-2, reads NAGVMQNPRHLVRRRGQEARLRCSPMKGHSHVYWYRQLPEEGLKFMVYLQKENIIDESGMPKERFSAEFPKEGPSILRIQQVVRGDSAAYFCASSPNEGTLGGYTFGSGTRLTVV.

CDR3 DNA: TGTGCCAGCACCCAACGCCTCTCCTACAATGAGCAGTACTTC. Protein: CASTQRLSYNEQYF. The chain combines TRBV28 with TRBJ2-5; D is ambiguous. This CDR3 region has 14 residues. V gave up 7 bases and J gave up 11 bases, with 23 bases separating them. Germline-derived CDR1 and CDR2 are MDHEN and SYDVKM.

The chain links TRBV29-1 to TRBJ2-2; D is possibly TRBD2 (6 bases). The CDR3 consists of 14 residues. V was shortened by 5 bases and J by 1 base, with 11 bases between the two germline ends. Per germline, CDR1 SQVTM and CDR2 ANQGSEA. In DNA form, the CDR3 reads TGCAGCGTTTCTAGACTAGGGAACACCGGGGAGCTGTTTTTT. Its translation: CSVSRLGNTGELFF.

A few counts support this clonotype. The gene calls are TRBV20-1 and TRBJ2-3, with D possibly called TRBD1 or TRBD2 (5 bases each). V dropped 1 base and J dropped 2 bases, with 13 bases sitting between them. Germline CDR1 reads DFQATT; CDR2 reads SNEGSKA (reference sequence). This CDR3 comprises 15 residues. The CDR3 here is CSARGSGHHTDTQYF. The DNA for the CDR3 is TGCAGTGCTAGAGGAAGCGGACATCACACAGATACGCAGTATTTT.

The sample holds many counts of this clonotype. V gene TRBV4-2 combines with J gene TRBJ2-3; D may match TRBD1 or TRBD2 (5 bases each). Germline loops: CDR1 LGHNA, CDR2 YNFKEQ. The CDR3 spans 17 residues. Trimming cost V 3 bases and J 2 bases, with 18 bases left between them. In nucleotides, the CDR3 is TGTGCCAGCAGCCAGGCCTCCGGGACCCAGTTCACAGATACGCAGTATTTT. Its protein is CASSQASGTQFTDTQYF.

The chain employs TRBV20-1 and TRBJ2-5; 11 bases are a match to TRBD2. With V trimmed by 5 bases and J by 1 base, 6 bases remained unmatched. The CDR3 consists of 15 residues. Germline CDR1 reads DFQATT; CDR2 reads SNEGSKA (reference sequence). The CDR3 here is CSASSGTSGQETQYF. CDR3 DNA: TGCAGTGCTTCCTCCGGGACTAGCGGCCAAGAGACCCAGTACTTC.

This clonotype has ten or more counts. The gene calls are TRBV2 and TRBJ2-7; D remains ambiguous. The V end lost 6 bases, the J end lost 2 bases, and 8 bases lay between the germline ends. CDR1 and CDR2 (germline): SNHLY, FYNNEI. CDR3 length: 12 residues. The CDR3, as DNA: TGTGCCAGCAGGGACCGAACCTACGAGCAGTACTTC. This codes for CASRDRTYEQYF.

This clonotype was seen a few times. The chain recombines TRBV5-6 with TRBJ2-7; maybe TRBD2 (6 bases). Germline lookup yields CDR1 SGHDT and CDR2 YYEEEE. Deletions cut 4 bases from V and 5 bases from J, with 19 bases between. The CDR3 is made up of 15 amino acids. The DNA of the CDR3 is TGTGCCAGCAGCCTTCTCACAGGAGCGGGTCACGAGCAGTACTTC. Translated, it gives CASSLLTGAGHEQYF.

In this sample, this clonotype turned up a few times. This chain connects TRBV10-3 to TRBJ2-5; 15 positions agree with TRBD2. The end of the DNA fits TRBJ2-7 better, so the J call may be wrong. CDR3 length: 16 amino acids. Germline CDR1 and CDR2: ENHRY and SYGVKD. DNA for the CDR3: TGTGCCATCAGTCCCGGACTAGCGGGAGGGATCTACGAGCAGTACTTC. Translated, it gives CAISPGLAGGIYEQYF.

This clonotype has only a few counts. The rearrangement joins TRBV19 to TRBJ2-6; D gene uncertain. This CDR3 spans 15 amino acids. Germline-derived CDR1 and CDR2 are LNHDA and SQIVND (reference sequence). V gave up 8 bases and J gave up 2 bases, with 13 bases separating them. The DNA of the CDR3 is TGTGCCAGTCGTCGAACGGAAACTGGGGCCAACGTCCTGACTTTC. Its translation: CASRRTETGANVLTF.

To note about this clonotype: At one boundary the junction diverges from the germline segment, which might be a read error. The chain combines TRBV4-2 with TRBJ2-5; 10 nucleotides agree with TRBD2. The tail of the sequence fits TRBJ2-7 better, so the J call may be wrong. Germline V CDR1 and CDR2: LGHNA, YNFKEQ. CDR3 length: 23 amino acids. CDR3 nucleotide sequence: TGTGCCGGCAGCCAAGGCCTTTGGAGGGGAGCGTTGGGCCCACTAGCGGGACCCTACGAGCAGTACTTC. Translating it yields CAGSQGLWRGALGPLAGPYEQYF.

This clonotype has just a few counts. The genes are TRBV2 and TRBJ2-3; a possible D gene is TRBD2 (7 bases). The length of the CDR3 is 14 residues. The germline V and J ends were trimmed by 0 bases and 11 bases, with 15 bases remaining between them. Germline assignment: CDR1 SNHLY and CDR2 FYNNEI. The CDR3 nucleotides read TGTGCCAGCAGTGAAGCGGGGGGGCTTGAGTGGCAGTATTTT. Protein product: CASSEAGGLEWQYF.

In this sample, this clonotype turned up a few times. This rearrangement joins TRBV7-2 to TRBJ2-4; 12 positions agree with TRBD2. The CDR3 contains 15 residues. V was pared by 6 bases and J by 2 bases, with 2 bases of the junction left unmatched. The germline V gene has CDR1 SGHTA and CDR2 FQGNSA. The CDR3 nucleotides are TGTGCCAGCAGGCGGACTAGCGGGACCAAAAACATTCAGTACTTC. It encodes CASRRTSGTKNIQYF. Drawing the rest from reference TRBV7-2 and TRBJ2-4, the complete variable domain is GAGVSQSPSNKVTEKGKDVELRCDPISGHTALYWYRQSLGQGLEFLIYFQGNSAPDKSGLPSDRFSAERTGGSVSTLTIQRTQQEDSAVYLCASRRTSGTKNIQYFGAGTRLSVL.

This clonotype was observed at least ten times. CDR3 bases: TGTGCCATCAGCACAGGGAAGGGCTATGGCTACACCTTC. Translation gives CAISTGKGYGYTF. The rearrangement uses TRBV10-3 and TRBJ1-2; perhaps TRBD1 as D (6 bases). This CDR3 is 13 amino acids long. From germline, CDR1 is ENHRY and CDR2 SYGVKD. Trimming stripped 6 bases from V and 4 bases from J, with 12 bases between.

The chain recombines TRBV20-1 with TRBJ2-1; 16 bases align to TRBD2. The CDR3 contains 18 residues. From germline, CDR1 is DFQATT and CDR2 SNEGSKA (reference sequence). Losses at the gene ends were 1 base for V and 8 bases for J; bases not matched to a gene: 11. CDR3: CSARGGLAGGHPRDEQFF. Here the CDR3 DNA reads TGCAGTGCTAGAGGGGGACTAGCGGGAGGGCATCCGAGGGATGAGCAGTTCTTC.

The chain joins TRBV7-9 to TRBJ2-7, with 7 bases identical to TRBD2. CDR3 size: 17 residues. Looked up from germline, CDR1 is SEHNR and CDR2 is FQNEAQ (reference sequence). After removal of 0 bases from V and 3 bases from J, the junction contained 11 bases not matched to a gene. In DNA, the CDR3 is TGTGCCAGCAGCTTAGCTCAGGGACTAATAGACTACTACGAGCAGTACTTC. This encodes CASSLAQGLIDYYEQYF.

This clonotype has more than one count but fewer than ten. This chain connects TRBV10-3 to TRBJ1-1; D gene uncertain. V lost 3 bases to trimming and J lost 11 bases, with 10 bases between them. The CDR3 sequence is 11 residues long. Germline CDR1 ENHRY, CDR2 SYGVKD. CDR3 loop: CAISDGDWAFF. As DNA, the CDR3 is TGTGCCATCAGTGACGGCGACTGGGCTTTCTTT.

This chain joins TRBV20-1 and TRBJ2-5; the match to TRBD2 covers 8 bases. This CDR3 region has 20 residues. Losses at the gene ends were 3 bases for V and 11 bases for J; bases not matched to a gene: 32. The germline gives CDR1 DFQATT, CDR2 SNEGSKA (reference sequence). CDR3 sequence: CSARPYRINVGTSLNNEQYF. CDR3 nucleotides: TGCAGTGCTAGGCCCTACCGCATCAACGTCGGGACTAGTCTAAACAATGAGCAGTACTTC.

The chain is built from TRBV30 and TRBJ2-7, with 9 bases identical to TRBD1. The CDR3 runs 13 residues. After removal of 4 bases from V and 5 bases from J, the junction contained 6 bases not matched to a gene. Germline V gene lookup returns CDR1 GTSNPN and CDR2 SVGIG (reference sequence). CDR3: CAWNRDRADEQYF. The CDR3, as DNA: TGTGCCTGGAACCGGGACAGGGCGGACGAGCAGTACTTC.

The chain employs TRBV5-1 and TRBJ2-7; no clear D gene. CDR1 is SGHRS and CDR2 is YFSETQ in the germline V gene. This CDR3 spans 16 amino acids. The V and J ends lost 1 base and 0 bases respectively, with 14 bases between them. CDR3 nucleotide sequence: TGCGCCAGCAGCTTGCCACGGTCGGGCGGCTCCTACGAGCAGTACTTC. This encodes CASSLPRSGGSYEQYF.

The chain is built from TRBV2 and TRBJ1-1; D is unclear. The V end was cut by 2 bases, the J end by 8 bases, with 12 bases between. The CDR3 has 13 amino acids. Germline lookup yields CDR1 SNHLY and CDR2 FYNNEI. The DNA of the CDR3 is TGTGCCAGCAGTGAATATCGGACCCCAGAAGCTTTCTTT. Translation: CASSEYRTPEAFF.

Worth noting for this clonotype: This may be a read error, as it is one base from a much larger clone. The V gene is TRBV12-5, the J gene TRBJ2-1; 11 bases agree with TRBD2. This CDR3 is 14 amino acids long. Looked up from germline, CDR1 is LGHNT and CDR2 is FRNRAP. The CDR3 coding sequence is TGTGCTAGTGGTTTGTCCGCCTCTAGCGGGGGGCAGTCCTTC. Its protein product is CASGLSASSGGQSF.

The CDR3 loop reads CASSPQPVPPDTQYF. The CDR3 DNA follows: TGTGCCAGCAGCCCCCAACCTGTTCCTCCGGATACGCAGTATTTT. This rearrangement joins TRBV5-6 to TRBJ2-3; no reliable D call. Per germline, CDR1 SGHDT and CDR2 YYEEEE. The CDR3 is 15 residues long. The V and J ends lost 4 bases and 6 bases respectively, with 18 bases between them.

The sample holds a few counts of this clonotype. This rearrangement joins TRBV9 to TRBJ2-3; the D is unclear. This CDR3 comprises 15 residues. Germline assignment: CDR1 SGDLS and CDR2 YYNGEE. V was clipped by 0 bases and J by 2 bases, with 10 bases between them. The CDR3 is CASSVGPRSTDTQYF. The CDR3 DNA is TGTGCCAGCAGCGTAGGTCCCCGATCCACAGATACGCAGTATTTT.

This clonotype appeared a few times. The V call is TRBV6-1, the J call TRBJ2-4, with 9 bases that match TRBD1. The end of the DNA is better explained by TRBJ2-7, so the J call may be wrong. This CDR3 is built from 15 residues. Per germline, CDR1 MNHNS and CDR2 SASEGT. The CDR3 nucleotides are TGTGCCAGCACCAGAAGCGGACAGGGGAACTACGAGCAGTACTTC. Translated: CASTRSGQGNYEQYF.

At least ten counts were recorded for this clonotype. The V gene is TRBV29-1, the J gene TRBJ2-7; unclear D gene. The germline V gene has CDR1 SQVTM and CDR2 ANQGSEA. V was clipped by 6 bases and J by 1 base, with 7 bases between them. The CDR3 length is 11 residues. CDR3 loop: CSVGTSYEQYF. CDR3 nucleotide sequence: TGCAGCGTGGGTACTTCCTACGAGCAGTACTTC.

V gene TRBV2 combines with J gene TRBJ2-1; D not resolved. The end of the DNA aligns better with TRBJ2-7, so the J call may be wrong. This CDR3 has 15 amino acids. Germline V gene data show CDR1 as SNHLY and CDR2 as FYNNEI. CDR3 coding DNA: TGTGCCAGCAGAAAAAGGCAGGAGACCTACAATGAGCAGTACTTC. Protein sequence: CASRKRQETYNEQYF.